These 23 T cell receptor beta chains originate from one sample sequenced in a study of vaccination effects on CD4 cells after COVID-19. The repertoire was sequenced with immunoSEQ multiplex PCR; TCRdb's copy has only in-frame clones and lacks some. The sample includes about 27,000 clones, roughly 68% of them seen just once. The ViraFEST assay expanded antigen-specific CD4+ T cells with viral peptide pools before sequencing. Scientists isolated CD4+ T cells after a roughly ten-day culture period ended. Nucleocapsid antibodies stayed negative before and after vaccination, showing no earlier SARS-CoV-2 infection. No antigens are known for them. Source: CD4+ T cells from PBMCs cultured with HCoV-NL63 spike peptides, taken before COVID-19 vaccination. Receptors were obtained from a human donor who received a COVID-19 vaccine.

This clone occurred a few times. V and J are TRBV19 and TRBJ1-2, with 10 bases matching TRBD1. Losses at the gene ends were 4 bases for V and 6 bases for J; bases not matched to a gene: 2. The CDR3 has 13 residues. CDR1 is LNHDA, CDR2 SQIVND, per germline (reference sequence). CDR3 in DNA: TGTGCCAGTAGTAAGGACAGGGGGGATGGCTACACCTTC. Protein product: CASSKDRGDGYTF.

This chain uses TRBV3-1 (or the pseudogene TRBV3-2) with TRBJ1-1, with D unresolved. The CDR3 loop spans 14 amino acids. The V end was cut by 1 base, the J end by 1 base, with 7 bases between. The germline V gene encodes CDR1 LGHDT and CDR2 YNNKEL (reference sequence). The CDR3 sequence: CASSQVHGNTEAFF. The CDR3 DNA reads as TGTGCCAGCAGCCAAGTGCACGGGAACACTGAAGCTTTCTTT.

The chain is built from TRBV5-4 and TRBJ2-7, with D uncertain. Germline V gene lookup returns CDR1 SGHNT and CDR2 YYREEE (reference sequence). The CDR3 totals 11 residues. Trimming pared 2 bases from V and 3 bases from J, leaving 3 bases between. The CDR3 region has the DNA TGTGCCAGCAGCTTAGACTACGAGCAGTACTTC. The encoded protein is CASSLDYEQYF.

The V gene is TRBV6-2 or TRBV6-3, the J gene TRBJ1-5; TRBD1 aligns across 7 bases. Germline loops: CDR1 MNHEY, CDR2 SVGEGT. The V segment lost 6 bases and the J segment 2 bases; nucleotides outside the gene matches: 22. The CDR3 totals 20 residues. The CDR3: CASSNLRQGRGGYRNQPQHF. The CDR3 DNA reads TGTGCCAGCAGCAATTTACGACAGGGTAGGGGGGGTTATCGCAATCAGCCCCAGCATTTT.

About this clone: At one end the junction does not follow the germline gene, possibly because of a read error. The chain links TRBV28 to TRBJ2-4; D may correspond to TRBD1 or TRBD2 (5 bases each). This CDR3 is built from 13 residues. Germline CDR1 reads MDHEN; CDR2 reads SYDVKM. The CDR3 DNA sequence: TGTGCCAGCAGTTTGAACCCCGGGACGGGTCCCGACTTC. The encoded protein is CASSLNPGTGPDF.

The chain joins TRBV7-6 to TRBJ1-5, with D possibly being TRBD1 (5 bases). V lost 5 bases and J 2 bases, leaving 16 bases between the germline ends. The germline V gene has CDR1 SGHVS and CDR2 FNYEAQ. The CDR3 sequence is 16 residues long. The CDR3 DNA reads TGTGCCAGCAGCGTAGGGGCCGCGGCGCGCAATCAGCCCCAGCATTTT. Translated: CASSVGAAARNQPQHF.

The chain joins TRBV14 to TRBJ1-4; TRBD1 is a possible D gene (5 bases). In germline, CDR1 is SGHDN, CDR2 FVKESK. The V end lost 4 bases, the J end lost 5 bases, and 11 bases lay between the germline ends. This CDR3 region has 14 residues. CDR3 DNA: TGTGCCAGCAGCCCGATGACAGAGAATGAAAAACTGTTTTTT. Translating gives CASSPMTENEKLFF.

This chain joins TRBV5-1 and TRBJ1-2; D is perhaps TRBD1 (6 bases). CDR1 and CDR2 (germline): SGHRS, YFSETQ. The CDR3 totals 13 residues. V was pared by 4 bases and J by 2 bases, with 9 bases between. CDR3 in amino acids: CASSPGGNYGYTF. Written as DNA, the CDR3 is TGCGCCAGCAGCCCGGGGGGCAACTATGGCTACACCTTC.

The chain carries TRBV29-1 and TRBJ2-7; a weak D match, TRBD2 (6 bases). CDR3 length: 15 amino acids. The germline gives CDR1 SQVTM, CDR2 ANQGSEA. The germline V and J ends were trimmed by 6 bases and 0 bases, with 18 bases remaining between them. CDR3: CSVLNGAGPSYEQYF. CDR3 bases: TGCAGCGTGCTGAACGGGGCGGGGCCCTCCTACGAGCAGTACTTC.

This clone was seen a handful of times. This chain links TRBV4-1 with TRBJ2-7; weak D call: TRBD2 (5 bases). Between the trimmed V and J ends, which lost 0 bases and 3 bases, there was a span of 15 bases. CDR3 size: 16 residues. Germline V gene lookup returns CDR1 MGHRA and CDR2 YSYEKL. The CDR3 here is CASSQDITQRVYEQYF. For the CDR3, the DNA is TGCGCCAGCAGCCAAGATATCACACAGAGGGTCTACGAGCAGTACTTC.

V is TRBV6-5 and J is TRBJ1-2; TRBD1 aligns across 8 bases. This CDR3 is built from 15 residues. The germline CDR1 and CDR2 sequences are MNHEY and SVGAGI. J was trimmed by 10 bases and V by 0 bases; bases with no gene match: 10. In DNA form, the CDR3 reads TGTGCCAGCAGTTACTCGAGGACAGGGAGGGCCTACTACACCTTC. It translates to CASSYSRTGRAYYTF.

The rearrangement uses TRBV5-1 and TRBJ2-6; D is unclear. The CDR3 contains 17 residues. Germline V gene lookup returns CDR1 SGHRS and CDR2 YFSETQ. V was pared by 4 bases and J by 0 bases, with 14 bases between. DNA for the CDR3: TGCGCCAGCAGCAAGAGTTTTCGGATCTCTGGGGCCAACGTCCTGACTTTC. It encodes CASSKSFRISGANVLTF.

The chain carries TRBV25-1 and TRBJ1-5; D is perhaps TRBD1 (5 bases). This CDR3 has 12 amino acids. CDR1 is MGHDK and CDR2 is SYGVNS in the germline V gene. Trimming stripped 3 bases from V and 7 bases from J, with 7 bases between. CDR3 sequence (DNA): TGTGCCAGCAGTGAGGGGGGGCAGCCCCAGCATTTT. Encoded protein: CASSEGGQPQHF.

The chain uses TRBV4-2 and TRBJ2-1, with 8 bases identical to TRBD2. The J segment lost 2 bases and the V segment lost 3 bases, leaving 6 bases of the junction unmatched. Per the germline V gene, CDR1 is LGHNA and CDR2 is YNFKEQ. There are 16 residues in the CDR3. DNA of the CDR3: TGTGCCAGCAGCCAGGGAGCGGGGGCCCCCTACAATGAGCAGTTCTTC. It yields the protein CASSQGAGAPYNEQFF.

The rearrangement joins TRBV7-9 to TRBJ1-5, with D maybe TRBD1 (6 bases). V was clipped by 5 bases and J by 1 base, with 12 bases between them. Germline V gene data show CDR1 as SEHNR and CDR2 as FQNEAQ (reference sequence). The length of the CDR3 is 15 residues. In DNA form, the CDR3 reads TGTGCCAGCAGCATTAATACAGGGAGCAATCAGCCCCAGCATTTT. It is translated as CASSINTGSNQPQHF. Based on the CDR3 plus reference TRBV7-9 and TRBJ1-5, the full variable domain is DTGVSQNPRHKITKRGQNVTFRCDPISEHNRLYWYRQTLGQGPEFLTYFQNEAQLEKSRLLSDRFSAERPKGSFSTLEIQRTEQGDSAMYLCASSINTGSNQPQHFGDGTRLSIL.

Only a few counts were recorded for this clone. The V gene is TRBV15, the J gene TRBJ1-2; 8 bases line up with TRBD1. The CDR3 runs 12 residues. J gave up 6 bases and V 10 bases, and 7 bases lay outside the gene matches. CDR1 is LNHNV, CDR2 YYDKDF, per germline (reference sequence). CDR3 in DNA: TGTGCCATATATCGACAGGGGAATGGCTACACCTTC. This translates into CAIYRQGNGYTF. The full variable domain, its missing parts supplied by reference TRBV15 and TRBJ1-2, is DAMVIQNPRYQVTQFGKPVTLSCSQTLNHNVMYWYQQKSSQAPKLLFHYYDKDFNNEADTPDNFQSRRPNTSFCFLDIRSPGLGDTAMYLCAIYRQGNGYTFGSGTRLTVV.

The rearrangement uses TRBV3-1 (or the pseudogene TRBV3-2) and TRBJ2-5; TRBD2 is a possible D gene (6 bases). Germline V gene data show CDR1 as LGHDT and CDR2 as YNNKEL (reference sequence). The CDR3 is 15 residues long. V shed 3 bases and J shed 2 bases, with 13 bases lying between them. The DNA for the CDR3 is TGTGCCAGCAGCCAGGGGGGAAACCCTCAAGAGACCCAGTACTTC. Protein: CASSQGGNPQETQYF.

This clone was seen a handful of times. The chain combines TRBV2 with TRBJ2-7; perhaps TRBD1 as D (6 bases). V lost 7 bases and J 3 bases, leaving 13 bases between the germline ends. The CDR3 consists of 13 residues. Germline V gene data show CDR1 as SNHLY and CDR2 as FYNNEI. The CDR3 here is CASITTGGYEQYF. The CDR3 region has the DNA TGTGCCAGCATTACGACAGGTGGCTACGAGCAGTACTTC. Combining the CDR3 with reference TRBV2 and TRBJ2-7 gives the whole variable domain EPEVTQTPSHQVTQMGQEVILRCVPISNHLYFYWYRQILGQKVEFLVSFYNNEISEKSEIFDDQFSVERPDGSNFTLKIRSTKLEDSAMYFCASITTGGYEQYFGPGTRLTVT.

This sequence joins TRBV5-4 and TRBJ2-2; maybe TRBD2 (6 bases). The CDR3 runs 16 residues. The germline CDR1 and CDR2 sequences are SGHNT and YYREEE (reference sequence). V was shortened by 4 bases and J by 3 bases, with 16 bases between the two germline ends. The CDR3 sequence: CASSVVRDSHTGELFF. In DNA, the CDR3 is TGTGCCAGCAGCGTAGTGCGGGATTCCCACACCGGGGAGCTGTTTTTT.

This clone appeared a few times. The rearrangement links TRBV27 to TRBJ2-5, with D uncertain. The germline gives CDR1 MNHEY, CDR2 SMNVEV (reference sequence). The CDR3 has 14 amino acids. V shed 6 bases and J shed 1 base, with 12 bases lying between them. The CDR3 protein is CASRGKTFQETQYF. CDR3 DNA sequence: TGTGCCAGCAGGGGTAAGACCTTCCAAGAGACCCAGTACTTC.

The chain is built from TRBV2 and TRBJ1-3; D is perhaps TRBD1 (5 bases). V was cut by 9 bases and J by 4 bases, with 10 bases left in between. The CDR3 has 12 residues. The V gene's germline CDR1 is SNHLY and CDR2 FYNNEI. Here the CDR3 reads CARSGAGNTIYF. CDR3 nucleotides: TGTGCCAGGAGCGGGGCGGGAAACACCATATATTTT.

The chain employs TRBV6-5 and TRBJ2-7, with TRBD2 as a possible D gene (5 bases). CDR1 is MNHEY, CDR2 SVGAGI, per germline. The CDR3 covers 13 residues. Trimming shortened V by 2 bases and J by 5 bases, and 10 bases separated the two germline ends. CDR3 sequence reads: CASSYGSRDEQYF. CDR3 DNA sequence: TGTGCCAGCAGTTACGGTTCGAGGGACGAGCAGTACTTC.

V is TRBV6-5 and J is TRBJ2-7, with D perhaps matching TRBD1 or TRBD2 (5 bases each). CDR1 and CDR2 (germline): MNHEY, SVGAGI. Trimming took 0 bases from V and 2 from J, leaving 11 bases between them. The CDR3 runs to 15 residues. DNA of the CDR3: TGTGCCAGCAGTTACTCATCCGGGGCTACCTACGAGCAGTACTTC. Protein sequence: CASSYSSGATYEQYF.